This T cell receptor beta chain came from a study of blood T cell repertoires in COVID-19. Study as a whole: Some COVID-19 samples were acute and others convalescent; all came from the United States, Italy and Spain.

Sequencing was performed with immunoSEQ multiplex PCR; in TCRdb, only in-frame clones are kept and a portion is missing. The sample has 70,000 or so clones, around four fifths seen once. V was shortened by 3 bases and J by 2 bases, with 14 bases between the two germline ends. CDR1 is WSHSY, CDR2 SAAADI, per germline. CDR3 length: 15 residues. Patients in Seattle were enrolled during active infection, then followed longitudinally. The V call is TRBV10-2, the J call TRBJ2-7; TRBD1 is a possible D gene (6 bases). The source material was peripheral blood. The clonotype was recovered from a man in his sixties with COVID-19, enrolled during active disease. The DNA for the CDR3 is TGCGCCAGCAGTGACCACCGAGGGGGAGCCTACGAGCAGTACTTC. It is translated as CASSDHRGGAYEQYF.